The clone carrying this TCR beta chain has only a few counts. What it recognizes is unknown. This record belongs to a study of cytomegalovirus exposure and HLA in healthy donors. The germline V gene encodes CDR1 MGHRA and CDR2 YSYEKL. V gave up 3 bases and J gave up 4 bases; unmatched junction bases: 9. The CDR3 contains 16 residues. This PCR relied on a set of 60 Vbeta primers and 13 Jbeta primers. Sequencing was performed with immunoSEQ multiplex PCR; in TCRdb, only in-frame clones are kept and a portion is missing. The sample yields under 200,000 clones, less than 90% seen once. General study points: Sequencing likely generated an artifact that appeared as a cluster of highly shared sequence variants. The study listed approximately 160 cytomegalovirus-associated TCR beta chains.

The chain joins TRBV4-1 to TRBJ2-7; 10 bases fit TRBD1. This clonotype was obtained from a boy between 2 and 10 years old in good health and CMV-seronegative. Sequenced sample: PBMCs. The CDR3 DNA reads as TGCGCCAGCAGCCAGGGAGCGGGACAGGGGATGTACGAGCAGTACTTC. This encodes CASSQGAGQGMYEQYF.